Below, one T cell receptor beta chain is given with its context. The data originate from a study of control samples from healthy donors and cancer patients. The data were produced by immunoSEQ multiplex PCR, yet TCRdb's version contains in-frame clones alone and is incomplete. The table includes around 92,000 clones, almost 85% detected once. Germline V gene sequence: CDR1 LGHNA, CDR2 YNFKEQ. The CDR3 sequence is 16 residues long. V was clipped by 1 base and J by 8 bases; unmatched bases: 9. This sequence joins TRBV4-2 and TRBJ2-1; TRBD2 agrees at 9 bases. Sequenced: blood. This receptor was obtained from a man between 60 and 75 years old in good health. Here the CDR3 DNA reads TGTGCCAGCAGCCAAGGAGGGCGGGAGGGCCTCGATGAGCAGTTCTTC. Its translation is CASSQGGREGLDEQFF.